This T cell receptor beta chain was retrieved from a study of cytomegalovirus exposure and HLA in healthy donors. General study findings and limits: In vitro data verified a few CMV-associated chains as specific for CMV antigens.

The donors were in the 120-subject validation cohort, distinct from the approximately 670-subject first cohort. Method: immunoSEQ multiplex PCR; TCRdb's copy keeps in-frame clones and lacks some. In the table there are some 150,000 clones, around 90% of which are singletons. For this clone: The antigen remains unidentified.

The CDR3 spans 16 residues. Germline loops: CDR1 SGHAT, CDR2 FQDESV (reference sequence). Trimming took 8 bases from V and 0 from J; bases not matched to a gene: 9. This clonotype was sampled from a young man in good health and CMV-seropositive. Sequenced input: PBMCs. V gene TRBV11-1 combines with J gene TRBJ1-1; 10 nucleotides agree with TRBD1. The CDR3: CASSRDRGTMNTEAFF. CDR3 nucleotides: TGTGCCAGCTCCCGGGACAGGGGCACTATGAACACTGAAGCTTTCTTT.